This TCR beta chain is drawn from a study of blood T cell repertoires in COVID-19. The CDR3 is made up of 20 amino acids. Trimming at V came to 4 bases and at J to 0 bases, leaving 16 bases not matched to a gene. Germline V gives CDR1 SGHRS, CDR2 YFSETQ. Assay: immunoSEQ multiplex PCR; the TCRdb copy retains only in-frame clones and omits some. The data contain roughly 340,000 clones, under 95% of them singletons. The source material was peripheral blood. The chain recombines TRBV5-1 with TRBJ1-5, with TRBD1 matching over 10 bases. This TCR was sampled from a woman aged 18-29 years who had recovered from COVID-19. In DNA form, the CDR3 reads TGCGCCAGCAGCCCAGGAATTCCGGGACAGGGGATGAATAGCAATCAGCCCCAGCATTTT. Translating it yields CASSPGIPGQGMNSNQPQHF.